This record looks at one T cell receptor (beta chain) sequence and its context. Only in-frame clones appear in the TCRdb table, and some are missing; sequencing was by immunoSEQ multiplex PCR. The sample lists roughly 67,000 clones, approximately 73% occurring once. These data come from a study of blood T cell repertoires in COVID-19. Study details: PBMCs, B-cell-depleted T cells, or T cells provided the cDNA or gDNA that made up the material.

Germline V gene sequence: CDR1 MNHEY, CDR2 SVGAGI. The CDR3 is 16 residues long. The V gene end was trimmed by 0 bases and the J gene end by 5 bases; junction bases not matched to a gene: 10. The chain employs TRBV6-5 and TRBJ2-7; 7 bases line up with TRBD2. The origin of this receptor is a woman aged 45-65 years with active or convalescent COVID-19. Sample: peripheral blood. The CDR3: CASSYSQGGNSDEQYF. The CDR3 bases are TGTGCCAGCAGTTACTCTCAGGGAGGGAACTCGGACGAGCAGTACTTC.